The TCR beta chain described here comes from a study of T-cell reconstitution after alpha-beta-depleted transplantation in children. V lost 6 bases and J 1 base, leaving 7 bases between the germline ends. Germline V gene lookup returns CDR1 ENHRY and CDR2 SYGVKD. CDR3 length: 12 residues. Study conclusions and caveats: Surviving recipient T cells and intrathymic progenitors accounted for some patients' high TCRbeta diversity at day 60. From newly produced T cells came most of the T-cell counts and diversity one year after transplant. Roughly two months post-transplant, alpha-beta T cells reportedly originated from several hundred graft clones that had expanded.

This clonotype was seen many times. Its antigen is currently unknown. Unique molecular identifiers tagged the TCRbeta library. TCRdb processed the PCR reads anew with MiXCR; each CDR3 protein has one entry. The sample lists 750,000 to 950,000 distinct CDR3 sequences, less than 20% occurring once. The chain has TRBV10-3 and TRBJ2-7, with D perhaps TRBD1 (5 bases). The TCR sequence derives from a male patient aged 10-17 years who had a stem cell transplant for acute lymphoblastic leukemia, so the T cells may come from the graft donor. The sample consisted of PBMCs, mostly from graft donor cells, taken 360 days after TCRalphabeta/CD19-depleted stem cell transplant. CDR3: CAIRGQSYEQYF. The CDR3 DNA reads as TGTGCCATCAGAGGACAATCCTACGAGCAGTACTTC.